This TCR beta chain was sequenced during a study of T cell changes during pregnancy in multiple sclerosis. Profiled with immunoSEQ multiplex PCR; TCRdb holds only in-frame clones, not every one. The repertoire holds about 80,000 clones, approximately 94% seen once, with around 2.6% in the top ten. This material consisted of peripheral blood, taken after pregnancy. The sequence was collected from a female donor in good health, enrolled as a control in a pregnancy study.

CDR3 amino acids: CASSPRLSSGNTIYF. The CDR3 nucleotides are TGTGCCAGCAGTCCAAGACTGAGCTCTGGAAACACCATATATTTT. The chain carries TRBV28 and TRBJ1-3; D remains ambiguous. CDR3 length equals 15 residues. Germline values: CDR1 MDHEN, CDR2 SYDVKM. The V and J ends lost 5 bases and 0 bases respectively, with 11 bases between them.